The present T cell receptor (beta chain) was sequenced within a study of blood T cell repertoires in COVID-19. Study background: Italy, Spain and the United States were the sources of the convalescent and acute COVID-19 samples. PBMCs, B-cell-depleted T cells, or T cells provided the cDNA or gDNA that made up the material.

Original analysis: Quantification of nucleated cells was approximated via reference gene primer amplification. The repertoire was sequenced with immunoSEQ multiplex PCR; TCRdb's copy has only in-frame clones and lacks some. That table furnishes V, J and clone size, whereas the DNA furnished D and trimming. This sample has 350,000 to 450,000 clones; approximately 86% occur once, and the top ten carry roughly 7.2%. Germline V gene lookup returns CDR1 DFQATT and CDR2 SNEGSKA (reference sequence). V dropped 3 bases and J dropped 4 bases, with 18 bases sitting between them. The CDR3 has 15 residues. The material sequenced was peripheral blood. V gene TRBV20-1 combines with J gene TRBJ1-2, with D maybe TRBD1 (6 bases). This TCR was sampled from a woman in her fifties or sixties with COVID-19, enrolled during active disease. In DNA form, the CDR3 reads TGCAGTGCTAGTGGGGGGGGACAAACAGGCTATGGCTACACCTTC. It is translated as CSASGGGQTGYGYTF.